Shown below are 2 T cell receptor beta chains from a single sample sequenced in a study of cytomegalovirus exposure and HLA in healthy donors. Primers for the PCR totalled 60 Vbeta and 13 Jbeta. Sequencing was performed with immunoSEQ multiplex PCR; in TCRdb, only in-frame clones are kept and a portion is missing. In the table there are a few hundred thousand clones, approximately 68% of which are singletons. Sequenced material: PBMCs. The receptors here all came from a woman aged 25 to 39 in good health and CMV-seronegative.

V gene TRBV19 combines with J gene TRBJ2-7, with D perhaps matching TRBD2 (5 bases). Germline V gene data show CDR1 as LNHDA and CDR2 as SQIVND (reference sequence). The CDR3 contains 14 residues. Trimming took off 7 bases at V and 0 bases at J, with 13 bases between the two ends. The CDR3 reads CASMRTGSSYEQYF. The DNA of the CDR3 is TGTGCCAGTATGAGGACGGGGAGCTCCTACGAGCAGTACTTC.

The chain joins TRBV9 to TRBJ2-1; D possibly corresponds to TRBD2 (5 bases). The CDR3 contains 13 residues. V gave up 0 bases and J gave up 9 bases, with 10 bases separating them. In germline, CDR1 is SGDLS, CDR2 YYNGEE. CDR3 amino acids: CASSVGLASEQFF. The CDR3 DNA follows: TGTGCCAGCAGCGTAGGCCTAGCAAGTGAGCAGTTCTTC.